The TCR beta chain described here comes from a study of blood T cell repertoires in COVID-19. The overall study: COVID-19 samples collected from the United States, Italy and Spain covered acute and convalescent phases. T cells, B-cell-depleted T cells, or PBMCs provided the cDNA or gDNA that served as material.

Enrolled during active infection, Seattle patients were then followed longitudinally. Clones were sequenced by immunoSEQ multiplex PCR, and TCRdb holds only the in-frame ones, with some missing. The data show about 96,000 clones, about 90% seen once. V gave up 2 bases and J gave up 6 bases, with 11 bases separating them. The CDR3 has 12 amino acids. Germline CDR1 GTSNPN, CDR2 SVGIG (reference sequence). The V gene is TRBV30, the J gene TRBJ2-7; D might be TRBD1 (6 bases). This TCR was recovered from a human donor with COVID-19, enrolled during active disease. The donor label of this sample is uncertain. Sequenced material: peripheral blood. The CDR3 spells CAWSYSGVEQYF. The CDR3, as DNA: TGTGCCTGGAGTTACTCAGGGGTCGAGCAGTACTTC.